The entry below gives a single TCR beta chain sequence along with its context. In the library, unique molecular identifiers were attached to individual cDNA molecules. TCRdb reprocessed the RACE reads with MiXCR, giving one entry per CDR3 protein. The sample holds about 180,000 distinct CDR3 sequences, about 31% seen once. This CDR3 has 13 amino acids. Trimming shortened V by 8 bases and J by 7 bases, and 12 bases separated the two germline ends. CDR1 is SNHLY and CDR2 is FYNNEI in the germline V gene. This sample is drawn from a study of human T cells and chemical hapten exposure. Study-wide background: Investigators sensitized around 2 cm by around 2 cm of upper inner arm skin with 2% DPC. Patch tests delivered 0.01% DPC to the upper back and were evaluated at 6 days. Minor volume differences among pooled libraries chiefly drove per-sample TCR yield variation.

Time point denoted: pre-sensitization, week 0. Regarding treatment: therapeutic diphenylcyclopropenone sensitization with weekly scalp DPC. The material was whole blood, obtained in connection with sensitization to the hapten diphenylcyclopropenone (DPC). V is TRBV2 and J is TRBJ1-6; no definite D call. The TCR was taken from a woman in her twenties or thirties with alopecia areata. Some clones in this sample may be carry-over from other donors' samples. The CDR3 DNA follows: TGTGCCAGCTTCTTTAATATGAATTCACCCCTCCACTTT. As protein: CASFFNMNSPLHF.